This T cell receptor beta chain was retrieved from a study of T cells in localized non-small cell lung cancer (dated by TCRdb to 2018 to 2020). For the wider study: T cell repertoires of approximately 250 early-stage NSCLC patients were analyzed, with tumors being compared against uninvolved tumor-adjacent lungs. The cohort comprised roughly 230 treatment-naïve NSCLC patients with resected, localized lung tumors. NSCLC patients had a mean age of around 66 years, and about 140 were male and more than 90 female. General conclusions and limits of the study: Because multi-region sequencing of the tumors was not done, intratumor heterogeneity could not be ruled out. Higher blood T cell density associated with longer overall survival, while higher adjacent-lung clonality associated with shorter survival. A median of around 57 of the top 100 tumor clones turned up in the paired uninvolved adjacent lung, and 25 to 30 of those clones also ranked among the top 100 of that same adjacent lung. Because the study design was exploratory, TCR variables were selected using unadjusted p-values without false-discovery rate correction. The highest T cell clonality was observed in uninvolved tumor-adjacent lung, where clonality exceeded that of tumor, suggesting that antigenic responses were more focused in uninvolved tumor-adjacent lung.

Regarding this clone: What antigen it recognizes has not been identified. No base-level quality is on record; no much larger clone is a single base apart.

TCR beta CDR3 regions were sequenced from DNA using the immunoSEQ Assay. Concerning the study's data processing: To compute T cell density, TCR beta template counts were normalized to usable DNA, which was estimated by amplifying housekeeping genes. Richness was estimated using the preseqR package, with extrapolation to 400,000 templates for PBMC samples and to 120,000 templates for tissue samples. Clonality was defined as one minus Pielou's evenness. Tissue-enriched TCRs were identified by differential abundance testing using productive amino-acid clonotypes, minimum total count 5 and alpha 0.1. Repertoire overlap between compartments was quantified with the Jaccard Index and Morisita Overlap Index. GLIPH grouped TCR beta CDR3s together with public tetramer-defined viral CDR3s, and a viral motif had to include at least three viral sequences and also show V-gene enrichment. TCRdb obtained this table from immuneACCESS and retained in-frame rearrangements with V and J assigned. These tables miss some clones; where compared with another copy, unresolved V genes account for less than half of the shortfall, and the remainder is unexplained. V, J and clone size derive from that table, while D and trimming were established from the DNA sequence. The sample data list under 7,500 clones, and 45% to 50% of these were observed just once. Jointly, the top ten make up 3.8% of the sample.

CDR1 MNHGY and CDR2 SAAAGT are derived from the germline V gene. From its cysteine to its phenylalanine, the CDR3 spans 14 amino acids. The read is trimmed to its CDR3 DNA, 42 bases read in frame from base 1. A distance of 18 bases separates the germline ends of V and J, which lose 4 bases and 9 bases respectively. The receptor was derived from a man between 40 and 70 years old with stage I lung adenocarcinoma. This chain joins TRBV6-8 to TRBJ1-1; perhaps TRBD1 is the D gene, with 6 bases matching. The sequences come from lymph node tissue, collected before any cancer treatment. Read as DNA, the sequence is TGTGCCAGCAGTTTACTGGGGGGCGTGGCTAAAGCTTTCTTT. This yields the protein CASSLLGGVAKAFF.